This T cell receptor beta chain was recovered during a study of T-cell memory formation after mild COVID-19 listed by TCRdb under 2021. A note on the overall study: TCR sequence clusters from the two donors were found to be largely donor specific. In two donors, T-cell clones that expanded and contracted after mild COVID-19 were followed by sequencing TCRalpha and TCRbeta repertoires longitudinally. Two young, previously healthy adult volunteers made up the cohort, one male and one female.

Ficoll-Paque density gradient centrifugation was the method used to isolate PBMCs. This clonotype showed up many times. Its binding antigen is unknown. Base qualities are missing; no much larger clone stands one base away. The study at large found these results: Clones contracting from day 15 to 85 had balanced CD4/CD8 phenotypes, while a second wave expanding from day 15 to 37 was biased towards CD4+. Some responding clones were found in pre-infection memory, which suggests that pre-existing cross-reactive memory T cells took part in the SARS-CoV-2 response. Contracting CD4+ clones turned up mainly in the CM and EM memory subsets, whereas EMRA was where CD8+ clones were enriched. Only two mild cases were covered by the study, and larger cohorts that include severe cases with pre-infection samples were considered necessary. Whether the second-wave clones peaking on day 37 were SARS-CoV-2 specific was not confirmed.

At the junction V is shortened by 4 bases and J by 11 bases, with 9 bases in between. In the germline V gene, CDR1 corresponds to LGHNA and CDR2 to YSLEER. Counted from cysteine to phenylalanine, this CDR3 has 12 amino acids. The only DNA kept is the CDR3, 36 bases in frame from the first base. Sequencing instrument: Illumina NovaSeq 6000. TCRalpha and TCRbeta cDNA libraries were constructed by 5'RACE with constant-segment primers, with sample barcodes and unique molecular identifiers being introduced. RNA was extracted from every sample with Trizol reagent. Libraries were amplified in two PCR steps, with a second sample barcode and Illumina TruSeq adapters added in the second step. Libraries were sequenced on an Illumina NovaSeq with 2 x 150 bp paired-end reads. Under the source paper's analysis protocol: With migec v1.2.7, reads were demultiplexed and then collapsed into UMI-guided consensus sequences. Using mixcr v2.1.11, the UMI consensuses were aligned to TRA and TRB V and J templates and assembled into clonotypes. A clonotype was counted as expanded or contracted only if both edgeR and NoisET called the change significant, with noise models trained on biological replicates. For edgeR calls, the thresholds were a false discovery rate-adjusted p below 0.01 and a log2 fold-change of 1. As an exploratory analysis of dynamics, max-normalized trajectories of the 1000 most abundant clonotypes were examined by PCA with hierarchical clustering. The CD4 or CD8 phenotype of responding clones was assigned using the separately sequenced CD4+ and CD8+ repertoires. TCRdb applied fastp at Q25 and MiXCR to the public reads, then kept only in-frame beta chains. Here each entry gathers all rows of one CDR3 protein and keeps the most common genes and DNA. TCRdb, not the original authors, processed these V and J calls. This sample lists roughly 51,000 distinct CDR3 sequences; about 7% were detected once. The leading ten clones occupy approximately 1.5% of the sample.

Source material: PBMCs or a T cell subset sorted from them (not recorded which). Recombination joined TRBV4-3 with TRBJ1-6; there is no confident call for the D gene. The sequence was collected from a man between 18 and 35 years old who had mild COVID-19 (a few samples of this study predate the infection). The sample titles of this study are shuffled in the database, so cell type and time point are left out; the donor was told from shared clones. The CDR3: CASSREGAPLHF. The DNA reads TGCGCCAGCAGCCGAGAGGGAGCACCCCTCCACTTT.